This TCR beta chain was sequenced during a study of T-cell reconstitution after alpha-beta-depleted transplantation in children. V was clipped by 2 bases and J by 1 base; unmatched bases: 8. Germline V gene data show CDR1 as SGHAT and CDR2 as FQNNGV. CDR3 size: 18 residues. The TCRbeta library was prepared with unique molecular identifiers. One entry per CDR3 protein results from TCRdb running MiXCR on the PCR reads. This sample yields approximately 520,000 distinct CDR3 sequences, of which 30% to 35% are seen a single time; 2% to 3% belongs to the top ten. This chain connects TRBV11-2 to TRBJ1-1; 12 nucleotides line up with TRBD1. This sample comprised PBMCs from the stem cell graft donor, obtained from the stem cell graft. This TCR came from a human donor who donated a stem cell graft to a child with aplastic anemia. The CDR3 DNA follows: TGTGCCAGCAGCTTAAGGCCGGGACAGGGGGCGGGGAACACTGAAGCTTTCTTT. This gives the protein CASSLRPGQGAGNTEAFF.